This T cell receptor beta chain is from a study of identifying expanded T cells in peripheral blood. CDR1 MNHEY and CDR2 SMNVEV come from the germline V gene (reference sequence). Trimming stripped 7 bases from V and 3 bases from J, with 17 bases between. The CDR3 contains 15 residues. Profiling relied on immunoSEQ multiplex PCR, and the TCRdb table lists in-frame clones only, not all of them. The sample contains 95,000 or so clones, about 90% of which appear only once. Collection occurred without any documented infections or immune events in donors. The J gene is TRBJ2-3, the V gene TRBV27, with no clear D. Sequences were obtained from blood. The sequence came from a person aged 18-70 years in good health. The CDR3 protein is CASTLDWGRTDTQYF. The CDR3 DNA reads TGTGCCAGCACCCTAGATTGGGGTAGGACAGATACGCAGTATTTT.